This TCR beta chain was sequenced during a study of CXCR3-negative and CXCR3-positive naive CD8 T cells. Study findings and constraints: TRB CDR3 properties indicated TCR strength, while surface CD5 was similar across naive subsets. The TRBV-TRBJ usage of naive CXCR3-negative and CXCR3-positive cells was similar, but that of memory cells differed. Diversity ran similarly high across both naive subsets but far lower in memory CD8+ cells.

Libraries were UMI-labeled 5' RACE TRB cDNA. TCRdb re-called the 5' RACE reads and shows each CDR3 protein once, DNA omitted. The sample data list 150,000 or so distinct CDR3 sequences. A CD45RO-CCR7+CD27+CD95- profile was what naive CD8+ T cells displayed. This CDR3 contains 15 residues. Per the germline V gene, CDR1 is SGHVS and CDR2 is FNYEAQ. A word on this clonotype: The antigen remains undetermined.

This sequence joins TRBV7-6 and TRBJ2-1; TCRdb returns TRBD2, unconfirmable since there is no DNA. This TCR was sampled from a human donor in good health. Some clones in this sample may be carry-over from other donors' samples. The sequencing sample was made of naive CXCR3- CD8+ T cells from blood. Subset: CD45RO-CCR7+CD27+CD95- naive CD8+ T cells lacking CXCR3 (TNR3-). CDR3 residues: CASSLLAGGSDEQFF.